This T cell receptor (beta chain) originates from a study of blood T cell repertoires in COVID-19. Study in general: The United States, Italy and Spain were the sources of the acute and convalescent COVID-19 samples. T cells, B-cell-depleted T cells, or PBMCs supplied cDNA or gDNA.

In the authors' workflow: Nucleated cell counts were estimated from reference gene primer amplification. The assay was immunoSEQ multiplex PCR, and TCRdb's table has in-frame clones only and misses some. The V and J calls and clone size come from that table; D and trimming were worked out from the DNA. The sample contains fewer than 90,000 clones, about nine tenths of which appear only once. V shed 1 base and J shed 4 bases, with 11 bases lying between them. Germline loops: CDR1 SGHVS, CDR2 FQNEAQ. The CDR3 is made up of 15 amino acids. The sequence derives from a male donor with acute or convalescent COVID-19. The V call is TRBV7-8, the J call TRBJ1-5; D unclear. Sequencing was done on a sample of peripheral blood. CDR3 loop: CASSLGRARNQPQHF. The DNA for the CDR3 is TGTGCCAGCAGCTTAGGGAGGGCCCGGAATCAGCCCCAGCATTTT.